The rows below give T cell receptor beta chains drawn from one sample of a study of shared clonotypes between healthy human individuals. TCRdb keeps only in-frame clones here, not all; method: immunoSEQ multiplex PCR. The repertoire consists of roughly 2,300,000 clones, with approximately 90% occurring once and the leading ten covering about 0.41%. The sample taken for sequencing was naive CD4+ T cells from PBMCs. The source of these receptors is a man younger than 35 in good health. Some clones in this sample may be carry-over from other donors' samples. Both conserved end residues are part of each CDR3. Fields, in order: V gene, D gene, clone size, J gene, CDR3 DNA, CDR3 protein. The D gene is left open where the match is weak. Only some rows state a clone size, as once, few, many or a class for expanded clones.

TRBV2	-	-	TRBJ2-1	TGTGCCAACACTAAACCAGGGAGCTCCTACAATGAGCAGTTCTTC	CANTKPGSSYNEQFF
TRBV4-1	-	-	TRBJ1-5	TGCGCCAGCAGCCAGGCCCTTTTACAGCCCCAGCATTTT	CASSQALLQPQHF
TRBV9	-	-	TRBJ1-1	TGTGCCAGCAGCCCCCAGGGGAGGACGGCGAACACTGAAGCTTTCTTT	CASSPQGRTANTEAFF
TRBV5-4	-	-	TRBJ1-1	TGTGCCAGCAGCTTGAGTCCTGGACATATGAACACTGAAGCTTTCTTT	CASSLSPGHMNTEAFF
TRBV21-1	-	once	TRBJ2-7	TGTGCCAGCAGCAAAGGCGGGACTGGCTCTTCCGAGCAGTACTTC	CASSKGGTGSSEQYF
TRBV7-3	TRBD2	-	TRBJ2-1	TGTGCCAGCAGTGATGTAGCGGGAGGGCCCGGTGAGCAGTTCTTC	CASSDVAGGPGEQFF
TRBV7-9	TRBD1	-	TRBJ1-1	TGTGCCAGCAGCCCCCGGGACAGGGGAGTGAACACTGAAGCTTTCTTT	CASSPRDRGVNTEAFF
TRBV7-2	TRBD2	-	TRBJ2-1	TGTGCCAGCAGCGTCTCCACTAGCGACTCCTACAATGAGCAGTTCTTC	CASSVSTSDSYNEQFF
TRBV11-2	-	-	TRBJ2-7	TGTGCCAGCAGCTTAGTGACCGGACCCTACGAGCAGTACTTC	CASSLVTGPYEQYF
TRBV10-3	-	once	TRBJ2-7	TGTGCCACCCGGCTATCTTACGAGCAGTACTTC	CATRLSYEQYF
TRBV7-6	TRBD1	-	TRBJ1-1	TGTGCCAGCAGCCCCGGGACAGGGGCTGAAGCTTTCTTT	CASSPGTGAEAFF
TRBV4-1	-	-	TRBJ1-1	TGCGCCAGCAGCCTGCGGAACACTGAAGCTTTCTTT	CASSLRNTEAFF
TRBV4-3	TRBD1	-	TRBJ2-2	TGCGCCAGCAGCCGCCGATACCAGGGGGCGCCCGGGGAGCTGTTTTTT	CASSRRYQGAPGELFF